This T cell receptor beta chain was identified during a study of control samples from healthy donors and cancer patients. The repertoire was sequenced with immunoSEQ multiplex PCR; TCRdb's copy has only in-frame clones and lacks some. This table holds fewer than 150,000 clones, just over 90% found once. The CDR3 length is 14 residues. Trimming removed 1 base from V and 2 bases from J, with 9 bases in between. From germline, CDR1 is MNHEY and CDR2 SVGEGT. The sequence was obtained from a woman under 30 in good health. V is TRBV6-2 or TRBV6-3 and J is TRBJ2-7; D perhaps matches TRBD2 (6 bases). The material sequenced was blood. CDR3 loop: CASSYLRGTYEQYF. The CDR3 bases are TGTGCCAGCAGTTACTTGCGGGGTACCTACGAGCAGTACTTC.